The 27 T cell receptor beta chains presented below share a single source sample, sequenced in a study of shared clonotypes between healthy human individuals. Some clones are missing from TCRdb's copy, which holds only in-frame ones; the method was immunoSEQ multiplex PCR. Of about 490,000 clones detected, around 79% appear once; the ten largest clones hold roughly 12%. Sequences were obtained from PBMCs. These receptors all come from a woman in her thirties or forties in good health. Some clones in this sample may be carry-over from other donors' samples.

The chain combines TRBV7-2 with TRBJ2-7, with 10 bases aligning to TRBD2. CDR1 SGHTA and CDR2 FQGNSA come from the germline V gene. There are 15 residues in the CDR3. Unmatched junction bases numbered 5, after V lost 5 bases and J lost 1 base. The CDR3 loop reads CASSITSGNSYEQYF. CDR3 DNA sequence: TGTGCCAGCAGCATCACTAGCGGGAATTCCTACGAGCAGTACTTC.

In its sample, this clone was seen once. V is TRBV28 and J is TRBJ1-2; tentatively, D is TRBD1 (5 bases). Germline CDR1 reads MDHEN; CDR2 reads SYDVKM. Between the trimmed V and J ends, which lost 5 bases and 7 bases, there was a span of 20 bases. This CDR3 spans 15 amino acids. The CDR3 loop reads CASSPGTRRRGGYTF. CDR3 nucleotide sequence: TGTGCCAGCAGTCCCGGGACTCGCCGAAGGGGTGGCTACACCTTC.

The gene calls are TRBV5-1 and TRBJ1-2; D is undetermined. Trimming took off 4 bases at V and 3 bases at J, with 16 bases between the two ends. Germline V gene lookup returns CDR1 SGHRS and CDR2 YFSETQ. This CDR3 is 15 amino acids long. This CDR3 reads CASSPDGLGHYGYTF. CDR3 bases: TGCGCCAGCAGCCCCGACGGATTAGGCCACTATGGCTACACCTTC. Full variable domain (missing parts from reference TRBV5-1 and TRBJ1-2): KAGVTQTPRYLIKTRGQQVTLSCSPISGHRSVSWYQQTPGQGLQFLFEYFSETQRNKGNFPGRFSGRQFSNSRSEMNVSTLELGDSALYLCASSPDGLGHYGYTFGSGTRLTVV.

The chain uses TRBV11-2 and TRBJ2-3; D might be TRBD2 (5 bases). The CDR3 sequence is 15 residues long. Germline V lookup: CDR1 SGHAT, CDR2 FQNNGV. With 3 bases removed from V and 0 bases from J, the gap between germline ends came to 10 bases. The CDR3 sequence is CASSFASLSTDTQYF. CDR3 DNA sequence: TGTGCCAGCAGCTTTGCTAGCCTTAGCACAGATACGCAGTATTTT.

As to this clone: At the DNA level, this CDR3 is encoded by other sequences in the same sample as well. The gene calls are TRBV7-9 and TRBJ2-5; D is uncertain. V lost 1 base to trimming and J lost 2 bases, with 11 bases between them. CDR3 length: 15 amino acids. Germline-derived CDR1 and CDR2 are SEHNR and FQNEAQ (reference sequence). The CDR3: CASSLGLVGQETQYF. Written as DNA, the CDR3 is TGTGCCAGCAGCTTAGGCCTAGTCGGACAAGAGACCCAGTACTTC.

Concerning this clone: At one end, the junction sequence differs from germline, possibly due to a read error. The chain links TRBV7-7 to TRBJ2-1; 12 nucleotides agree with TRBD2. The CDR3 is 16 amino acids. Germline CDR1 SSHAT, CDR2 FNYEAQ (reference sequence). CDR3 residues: CASSLLAGGSGNEQFF. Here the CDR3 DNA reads TGTGCTAGCAGCTTACTAGCGGGAGGTTCGGGCAATGAGCAGTTCTTC.

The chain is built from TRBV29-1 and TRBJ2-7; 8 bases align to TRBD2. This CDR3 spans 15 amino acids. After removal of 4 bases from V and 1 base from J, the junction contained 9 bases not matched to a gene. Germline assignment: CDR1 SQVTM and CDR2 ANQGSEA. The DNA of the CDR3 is TGCAGCGTTGTTGGGCGAGGGACTAGATCCTACGAGCAGTACTTC. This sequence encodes CSVVGRGTRSYEQYF.

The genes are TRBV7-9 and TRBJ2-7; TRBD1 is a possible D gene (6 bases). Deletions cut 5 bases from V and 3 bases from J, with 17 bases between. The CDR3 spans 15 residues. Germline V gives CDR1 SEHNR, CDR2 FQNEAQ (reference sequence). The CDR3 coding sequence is TGTGCCAGCAGCCTTGGGTGGGCACAGGGCTACGAGCAGTACTTC. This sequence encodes CASSLGWAQGYEQYF.

CDR3 sequence (DNA): TGTGCCAGCAGCCGAGGGCAGGACACAGAGACCCAGTACTTC. Amino acids: CASSRGQDTETQYF. J is TRBJ2-5 and V is TRBV11-3; tentatively, D is TRBD1 or TRBD2 (5 bases each). The CDR3 runs 14 residues. Trimming cost V 5 bases and J 4 bases, with 14 bases left between them. The germline V gene has CDR1 SGHNT and CDR2 YENEEA.

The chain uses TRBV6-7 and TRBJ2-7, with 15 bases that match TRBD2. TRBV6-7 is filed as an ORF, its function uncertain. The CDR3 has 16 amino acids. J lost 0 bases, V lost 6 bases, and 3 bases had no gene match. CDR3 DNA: TGTGCCAGCAGCGGGACTAGCGGGAGGAGCTCCTACGAGCAGTACTTC. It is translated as CASSGTSGRSSYEQYF.

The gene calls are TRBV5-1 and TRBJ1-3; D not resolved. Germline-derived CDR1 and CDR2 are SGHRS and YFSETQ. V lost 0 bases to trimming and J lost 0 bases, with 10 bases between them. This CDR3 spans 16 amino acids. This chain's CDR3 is CASSLAGQSSGNTIYF. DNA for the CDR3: TGCGCCAGCAGCTTGGCCGGGCAGAGCTCTGGAAACACCATATATTTT.

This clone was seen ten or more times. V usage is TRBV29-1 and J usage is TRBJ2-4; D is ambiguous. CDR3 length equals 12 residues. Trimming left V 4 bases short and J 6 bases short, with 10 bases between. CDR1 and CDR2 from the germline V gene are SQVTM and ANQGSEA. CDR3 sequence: CSVGGSSNIQYF. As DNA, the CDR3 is TGCAGCGTTGGAGGCAGTTCAAACATTCAGTACTTC.

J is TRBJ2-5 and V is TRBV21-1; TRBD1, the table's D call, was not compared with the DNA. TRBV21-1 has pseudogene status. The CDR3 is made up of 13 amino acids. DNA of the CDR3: TGTGCCAGCAGCCGGACAGGGGCGGAGACCCAGTACTTC. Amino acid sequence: CASSRTGAETQYF.

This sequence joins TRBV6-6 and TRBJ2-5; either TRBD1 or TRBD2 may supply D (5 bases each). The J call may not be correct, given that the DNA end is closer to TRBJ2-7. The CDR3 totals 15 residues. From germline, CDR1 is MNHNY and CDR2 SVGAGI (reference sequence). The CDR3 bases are TGTGCCAGCAGTTACTCGAGGGACGGATCCTACGAGCAGTACTTC. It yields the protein CASSYSRDGSYEQYF.

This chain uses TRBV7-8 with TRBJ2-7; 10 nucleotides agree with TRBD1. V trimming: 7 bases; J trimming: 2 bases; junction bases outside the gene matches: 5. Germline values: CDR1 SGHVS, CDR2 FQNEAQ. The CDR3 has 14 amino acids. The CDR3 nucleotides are TGTGCCAGCACGACCGACAGGGGGCCCTACGAGCAGTACTTC. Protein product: CASTTDRGPYEQYF.

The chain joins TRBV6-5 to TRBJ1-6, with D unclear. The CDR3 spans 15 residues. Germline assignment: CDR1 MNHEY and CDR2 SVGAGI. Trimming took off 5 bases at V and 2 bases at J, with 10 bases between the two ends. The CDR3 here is CASSPEGTYNSPLHF. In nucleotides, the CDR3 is TGTGCCAGCAGTCCAGAGGGCACCTATAATTCACCCCTCCACTTT.

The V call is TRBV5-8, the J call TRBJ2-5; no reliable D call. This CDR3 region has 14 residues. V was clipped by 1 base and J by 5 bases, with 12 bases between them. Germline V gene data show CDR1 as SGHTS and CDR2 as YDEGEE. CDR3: CASSLTRFRETQYF. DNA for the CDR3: TGTGCCAGCAGCTTGACGAGGTTTCGGGAGACCCAGTACTTC.

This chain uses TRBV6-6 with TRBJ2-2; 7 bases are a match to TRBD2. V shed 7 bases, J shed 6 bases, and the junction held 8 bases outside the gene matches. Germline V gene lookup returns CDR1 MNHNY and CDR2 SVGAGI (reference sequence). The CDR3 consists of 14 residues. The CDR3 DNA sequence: TGTGCCAGCAAGACCGGACTAGATCCCGGGGAGCTGTTTTTT. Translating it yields CASKTGLDPGELFF.

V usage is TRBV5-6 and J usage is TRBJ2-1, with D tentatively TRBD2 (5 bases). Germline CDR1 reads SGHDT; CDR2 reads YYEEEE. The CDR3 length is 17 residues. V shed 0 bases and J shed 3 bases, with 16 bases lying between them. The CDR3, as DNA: TGTGCCAGCAGCTTGGCCTTGAGCGGAGCAGGCTACAATGAGCAGTTCTTC. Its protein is CASSLALSGAGYNEQFF.

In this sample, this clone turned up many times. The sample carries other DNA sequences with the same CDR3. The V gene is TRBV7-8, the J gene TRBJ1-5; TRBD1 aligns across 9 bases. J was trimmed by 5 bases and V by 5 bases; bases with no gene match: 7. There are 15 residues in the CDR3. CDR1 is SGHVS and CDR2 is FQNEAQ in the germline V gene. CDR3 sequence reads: CASSPGTGSDQPQHF. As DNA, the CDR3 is TGTGCCAGCAGCCCCGGGACAGGGTCGGATCAGCCCCAGCATTTT.

The CDR3 nucleotides read TGTGCCATCAGTGGAACGGCTAGCGGGAACTACGAGCAGTACTTC. Its translation: CAISGTASGNYEQYF. The rearrangement uses TRBV10-3 and TRBJ2-7; TRBD2 aligns across 9 bases. This CDR3 spans 15 amino acids. V lost 4 bases and J lost 3; bases outside the gene matches: 7. Germline-derived CDR1 and CDR2 are ENHRY and SYGVKD.

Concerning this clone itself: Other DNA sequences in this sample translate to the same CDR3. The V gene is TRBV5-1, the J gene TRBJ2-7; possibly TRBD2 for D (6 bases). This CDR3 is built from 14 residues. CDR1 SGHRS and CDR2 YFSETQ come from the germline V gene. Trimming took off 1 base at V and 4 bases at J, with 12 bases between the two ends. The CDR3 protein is CASSLNLGTYEQYF. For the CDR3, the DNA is TGCGCCAGCAGCTTGAATCTGGGGACTTACGAGCAGTACTTC.

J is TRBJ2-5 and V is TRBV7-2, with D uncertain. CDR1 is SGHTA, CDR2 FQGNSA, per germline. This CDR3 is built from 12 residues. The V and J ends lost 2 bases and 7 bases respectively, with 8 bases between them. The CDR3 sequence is CASSLTPGTQYF. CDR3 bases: TGTGCCAGCAGCTTAACTCCCGGGACCCAGTACTTC. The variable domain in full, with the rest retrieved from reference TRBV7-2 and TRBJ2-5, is GAGVSQSPSNKVTEKGKDVELRCDPISGHTALYWYRQSLGQGLEFLIYFQGNSAPDKSGLPSDRFSAERTGGSVSTLTIQRTQQEDSAVYLCASSLTPGTQYFGPGTRLLVL.

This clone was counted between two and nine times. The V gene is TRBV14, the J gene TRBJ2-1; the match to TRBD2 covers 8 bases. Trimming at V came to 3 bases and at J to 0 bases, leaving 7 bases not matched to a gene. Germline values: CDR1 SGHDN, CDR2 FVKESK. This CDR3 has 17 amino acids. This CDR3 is CASSQGISGSSYNEQFF. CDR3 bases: TGTGCCAGCAGCCAGGGGATAAGCGGGAGCTCCTACAATGAGCAGTTCTTC. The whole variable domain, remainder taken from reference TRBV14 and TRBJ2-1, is EAGVTQFPSHSVIEKGQTVTLRCDPISGHDNLYWYRRVMGKEIKFLLHFVKESKQDESGMPNNRFLAERTGGTYSTLKVQPAELEDSGVYFCASSQGISGSSYNEQFFGPGTRLTVL.

For the CDR3, the DNA is TGTGCCAGCAGCCCTAGCGGGTTGAGCTCCTACGAGCAGTACTTC. This translates into CASSPSGLSSYEQYF. This chain uses TRBV11-2 with TRBJ2-7; 8 bases align to TRBD2. The junction had 6 bases not matched to a gene; V was cut back by 5 bases and J by 0 bases. This CDR3 has 15 residues. Looked up from germline, CDR1 is SGHAT and CDR2 is FQNNGV. Variable domain in full (rest from reference TRBV11-2 and TRBJ2-7): EAGVAQSPRYKIIEKRQSVAFWCNPISGHATLYWYQQILGQGPKLLIQFQNNGVVDDSQLPKDRFSAERLKGVDSTLKIQPAKLEDSAVYLCASSPSGLSSYEQYFGPGTRLTVT.

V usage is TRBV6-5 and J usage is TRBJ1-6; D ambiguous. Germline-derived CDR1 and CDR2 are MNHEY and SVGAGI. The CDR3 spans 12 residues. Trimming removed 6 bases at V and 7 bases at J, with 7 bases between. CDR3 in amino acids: CASSRINSPLHF. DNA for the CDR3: TGTGCCAGCAGCCGGATAAATTCACCCCTCCACTTT.

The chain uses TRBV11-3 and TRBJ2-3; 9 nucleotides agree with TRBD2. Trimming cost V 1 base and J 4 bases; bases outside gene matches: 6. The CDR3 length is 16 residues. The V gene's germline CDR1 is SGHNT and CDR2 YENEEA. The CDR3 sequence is CASSLGVAGAPDTQYF. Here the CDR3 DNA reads TGTGCCAGCAGCTTAGGGGTAGCGGGAGCCCCAGATACGCAGTATTTT.